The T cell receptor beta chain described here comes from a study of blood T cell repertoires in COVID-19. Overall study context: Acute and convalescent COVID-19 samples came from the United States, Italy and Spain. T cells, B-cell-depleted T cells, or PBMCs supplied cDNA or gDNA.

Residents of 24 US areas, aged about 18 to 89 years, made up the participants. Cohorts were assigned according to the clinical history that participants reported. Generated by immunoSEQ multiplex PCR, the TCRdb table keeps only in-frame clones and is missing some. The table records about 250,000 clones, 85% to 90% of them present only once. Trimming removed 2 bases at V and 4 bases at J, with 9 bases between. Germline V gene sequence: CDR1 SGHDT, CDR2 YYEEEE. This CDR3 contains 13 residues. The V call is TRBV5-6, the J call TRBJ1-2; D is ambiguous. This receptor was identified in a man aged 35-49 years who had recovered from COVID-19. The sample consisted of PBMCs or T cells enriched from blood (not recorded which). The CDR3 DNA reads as TGTGCCAGCAGCTTAAGCGAAGCCTATGGCTACACCTTC. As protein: CASSLSEAYGYTF.